This TCR beta chain was sequenced for a study of blood T cells in healthy people across ages. The second PCR ran about 6 to 12 cycles with a sample-barcoded 5' primer and J-beta primers. TCRdb processed the 5' RACE reads anew with MiXCR; each CDR3 protein has one entry. The sample yields just over 1 million distinct CDR3 sequences, less than 50% seen once. In this sample, this clonotype turned up once. Germline V gives CDR1 SGHVS, CDR2 FQNEAQ. The CDR3 covers 15 residues. V was pared by 4 bases and J by 4 bases, with 16 bases between. The chain links TRBV7-8 to TRBJ1-1; D may be TRBD1 (5 bases). The sequenced sample consisted of blood. The TCR comes from a woman between 55 and 75 years old in good health. The CDR3 region has the DNA TGTGCCAGCAGCTCTAGCCCGAACGGGGGCACTGAAGCTTTCTTT. This codes for CASSSSPNGGTEAFF.